This T cell receptor beta chain was sequenced during a study of cytomegalovirus exposure and HLA in healthy donors. On the study more broadly: Early released data comprised around 79 million unique TCRs from HLA-typed donors.

General observations from the study: In vitro confirmation showed three CMV-associated chains to be CMV antigen specific. Being productive about 90% or about 30% of the time was typical of most TCR beta V segments in an earlier analysis. Cytomegalovirus-associated TCR beta chains were listed, numbering roughly 150.

The PCR employed 60 Vbeta primers together with 13 Jbeta primers. Sequenced by immunoSEQ multiplex PCR; TCRdb stores in-frame clones only, minus some. The data hold over 120,000 clones, with 75% to 85% observed a single time. As concerns this clone: Its antigen remains unknown. Other DNA sequences from this sample encode an identical CDR3 as well.

Sequencing used PBMCs. This TCR was sampled from a man in his forties in good health and CMV-seronegative.

The CDR3 DNA sequence: TGCGCCAGCAGCCAAGACGGAGCGGGGGGTTTACAAGAGACCCAGTACTTC. Amino acid sequence: CASSQDGAGGLQETQYF. This sequence joins TRBV4-1 and TRBJ2-5, with TRBD2 matching 9 bases. Looked up from germline, CDR1 is MGHRA and CDR2 is YSYEKL. J was trimmed by 2 bases and V by 0 bases; bases with no gene match: 7. CDR3 length: 17 residues.